The following is a T cell receptor beta chain sequence with its context. Its antigen is not known. Primers included in the PCR were 60 Vbeta and 13 Jbeta primers. Generated by immunoSEQ multiplex PCR, the TCRdb table keeps only in-frame clones and is missing some. This table has 130,000 or so clones, 55% to 80% appearing once. Germline CDR1 and CDR2: SEHNR and FQNEAQ (reference sequence). J lost 1 base, V lost 7 bases, and 6 bases had no gene match. There are 14 residues in the CDR3. These data belong to a study of cytomegalovirus exposure and HLA in healthy donors. The study's findings and limits: Later analysis reportedly placed an Asian-associated ancestry cluster below the approximately 700-donor mean in N-insertions.

The TCR comes from a middle-aged woman in good health and CMV-seronegative. The chain employs TRBV7-9 and TRBJ2-7; 8 bases map to TRBD1. Sequencing input: PBMCs. DNA of the CDR3: TGTGCCAGCACCGGGGGACAGGAATCCTACGAGCAGTACTTC. It specifies CASTGGQESYEQYF.